Reported below is one TCR beta chain. The source of the sample is a study of response to subunit inactivated influenza vaccine. The germline CDR1 and CDR2 sequences are LGHNA and YSLEER. CDR3 length: 16 residues. With 0 bases clipped from V and 6 bases from J, the junction kept 4 bases outside the gene matches. MiXCR, applied by TCRdb to the RT-PCR reads, yields one record per CDR3 protein. The table lists some 550,000 distinct CDR3 sequences, under 30% of them singletons, with 2.8% in the top ten. These data are also associated with another study on T cells expressing NK-cell markers. Per that study: A 5'RACE template switching approach incorporating UMIs was used to make TCR beta cDNA. One of the eight sequenced donors was seronegative, whereas the other seven were HCMV-seropositive. Only alpha-beta TCR T cells were sorted in several experiments, using an anti-gamma-delta TCR antibody. The study found these clonotypes also leading the CD3+CD56-NKG2C+ fraction in a few donors. No clear determination of HCMV specificity was made for expanded NKG2C+ T cell clones.

The chain is built from TRBV4-3 and TRBJ2-2, with 10 nucleotides matching TRBD2. This TCR was recovered from a man between 45 and 60 years old who received an inactivated influenza vaccine. Sequencing was performed on CD4+ T cells sorted from PBMCs, taken approximately 12 days after vaccination. The CDR3 nucleotides read TGCGCCAGCAGCCAAGATGTAGCGGGGGGCTCCGGGGAGCTGTTTTTT. Translating it yields CASSQDVAGGSGELFF.